This TCR beta chain came from a study of cytomegalovirus exposure and HLA in healthy donors. Study outcomes and limitations: The study labeled more than 150 TCR beta chains cytomegalovirus-associated. CMV antigen specificity of a few CMV-associated chains was confirmed in vitro. In a later analysis, the majority of CMV-associated beta chains seemingly showed HLA restriction. Trimming of TCR beta V- and J-genes showed a link, identified in a later analysis, to a missense DCLRE1C variant.

In the case of this clone: Its antigen is as yet unknown.

Germline-derived CDR1 and CDR2 are SGHVS and FNYEAQ. Trimming pared 0 bases from V and 1 base from J, leaving 7 bases between. This CDR3 has 14 residues. PCR was performed using 60 Vbeta and 13 Jbeta primers. Only in-frame clones appear in the TCRdb table, and some are missing; sequencing was by immunoSEQ multiplex PCR. The profile shows hundreds of thousands of clones, 70% of them singletons. Sequencing used PBMCs. The clonotype originates from a man aged 40-55 years in good health and CMV-seropositive. The chain uses TRBV7-6 and TRBJ2-7; D is unclear. The CDR3 sequence is CASSLAGKSYEQYF. DNA of the CDR3: TGTGCCAGCAGCTTAGCGGGCAAGTCCTACGAGCAGTACTTC.